This T cell receptor beta chain appears in the sequencing data of a study of blood T cell repertoires in COVID-19. Study information: Material from acute and convalescent COVID-19 was sourced from the United States, Italy and Spain. The cDNA or gDNA used as material had been derived from T cells, B-cell-depleted T cells, or PBMCs.

Trimming removed 1 base from V and 3 bases from J, with 13 bases in between. Per germline, CDR1 SGHTA and CDR2 FQGNSA. The CDR3 sequence is 15 residues long. In the original processing: Nucleated cell counts were estimated from reference gene primer amplification. Generated by immunoSEQ multiplex PCR, the TCRdb table keeps only in-frame clones and is missing some. The D gene and trimming were derived from the DNA, and the V and J assignments and clone size from that table. The repertoire has 250,000 to 300,000 clones, around 86% of them found once; the top ten carry around 2.9%. Sequencing input: peripheral blood. The source is a woman aged 55 to 70 with active or convalescent COVID-19. The rearrangement uses TRBV7-2 and TRBJ2-7; weak D call: TRBD2 (7 bases). CDR3 sequence: CASSLVGGGLYEQYF. The CDR3 DNA reads TGTGCCAGCAGCTTAGTAGGGGGGGGCCTCTACGAGCAGTACTTC.